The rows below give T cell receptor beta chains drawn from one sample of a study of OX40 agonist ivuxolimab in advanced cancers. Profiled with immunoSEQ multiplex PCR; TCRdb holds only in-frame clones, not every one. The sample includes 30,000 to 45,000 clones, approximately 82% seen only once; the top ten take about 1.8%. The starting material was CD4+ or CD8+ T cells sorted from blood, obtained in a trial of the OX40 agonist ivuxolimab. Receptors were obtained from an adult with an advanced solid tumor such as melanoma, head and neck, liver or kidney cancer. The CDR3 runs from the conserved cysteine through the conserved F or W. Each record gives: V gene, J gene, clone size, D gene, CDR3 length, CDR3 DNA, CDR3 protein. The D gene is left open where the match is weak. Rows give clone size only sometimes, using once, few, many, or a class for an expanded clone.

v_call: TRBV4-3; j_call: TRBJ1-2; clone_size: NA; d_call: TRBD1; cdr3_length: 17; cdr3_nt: TGCGCCAGCAGCCCTTCGATTAAGACAGGGGGATATTATGGCTACACCTTC; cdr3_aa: CASSPSIKTGGYYGYTF
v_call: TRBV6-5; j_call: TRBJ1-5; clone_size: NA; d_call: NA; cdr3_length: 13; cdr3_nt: TGTGCCAGCAGTTACGACGGGGGTCAGCCCCAGCATTTT; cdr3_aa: CASSYDGGQPQHF
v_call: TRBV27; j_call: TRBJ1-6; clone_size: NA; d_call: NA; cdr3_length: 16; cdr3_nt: TGTGCCAGCAAGGGTGGCGGGCTGATGGATAATTCACCCCTCCACTTT; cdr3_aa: CASKGGGLMDNSPLHF
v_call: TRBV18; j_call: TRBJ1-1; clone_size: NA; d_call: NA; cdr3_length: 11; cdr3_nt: TGTGCCAGCTCACAGGGGGCTGAAGCTTTCTTT; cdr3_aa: CASSQGAEAFF
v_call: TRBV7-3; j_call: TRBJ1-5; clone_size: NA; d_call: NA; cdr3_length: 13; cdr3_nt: TGTGCCAGCAGCTTAAGTAGCAATCAGCCCCAGCATTTT; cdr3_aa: CASSLSSNQPQHF
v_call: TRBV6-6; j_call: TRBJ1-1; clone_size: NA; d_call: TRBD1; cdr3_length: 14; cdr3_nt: TGTGCCAGCAGTTCCGGACAGGGGACAACTGAAGCTTTCTTT; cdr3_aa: CASSSGQGTTEAFF
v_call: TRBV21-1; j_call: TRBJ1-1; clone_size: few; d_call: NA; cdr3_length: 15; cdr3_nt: TGTGCCAGCACCAAAGCCGTCCCCCGAACAGGAGAAGCTTTCTTT; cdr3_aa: CASTKAVPRTGEAFF
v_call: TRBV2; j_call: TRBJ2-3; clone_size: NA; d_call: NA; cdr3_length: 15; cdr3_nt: TGTGCCAGCAGTGAAGCGCTTGGGAGCACAGATACGCAGTATTTT; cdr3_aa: CASSEALGSTDTQYF
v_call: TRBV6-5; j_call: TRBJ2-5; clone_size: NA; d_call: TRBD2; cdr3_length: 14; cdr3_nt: TGTGCCAGCAGGGGAGCGGGGTTCCAAGAGACCCAGTACTTC; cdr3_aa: CASRGAGFQETQYF
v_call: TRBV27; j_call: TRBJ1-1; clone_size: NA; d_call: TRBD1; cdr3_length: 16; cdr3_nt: TGTGCCAGCAGTTTGGGACAGGGAAGAATAAAGACTGAAGCTTTCTTT; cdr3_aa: CASSLGQGRIKTEAFF
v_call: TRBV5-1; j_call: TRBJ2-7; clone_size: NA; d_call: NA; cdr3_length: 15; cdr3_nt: TGCGCCAGCAGCTTGGATGAGCGGTCCTCCTACGAGCAGTACTTC; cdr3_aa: CASSLDERSSYEQYF
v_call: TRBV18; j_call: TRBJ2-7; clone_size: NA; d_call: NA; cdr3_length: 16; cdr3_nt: TGTGCCAGCTCACCACGAGGCTCCCAGGGGGGACGCGAGCAGTACTTC; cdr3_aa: CASSPRGSQGGREQYF
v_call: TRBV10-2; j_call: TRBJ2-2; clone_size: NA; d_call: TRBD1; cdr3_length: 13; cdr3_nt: TGCGCCAGCAAGGGGGCGGGCACCGGGGAGCTGTTTTTT; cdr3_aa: CASKGAGTGELFF
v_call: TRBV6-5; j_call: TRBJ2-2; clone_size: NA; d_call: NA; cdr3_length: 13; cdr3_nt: TGTGCCAGCAGTTACACACGGACCGGGGAGCTGTTTTTT; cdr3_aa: CASSYTRTGELFF
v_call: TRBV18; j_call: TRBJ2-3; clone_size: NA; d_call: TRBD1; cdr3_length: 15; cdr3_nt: TGTGCCAGCTCAGAGGGACAGGGGCACACAGATACGCAGTATTTT; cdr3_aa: CASSEGQGHTDTQYF
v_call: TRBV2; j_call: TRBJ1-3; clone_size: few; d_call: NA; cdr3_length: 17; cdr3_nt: TGTGCCAGCAGTGATGGATCAGGGGCCAGCTCTGGAAACACCATATATTTT; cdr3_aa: CASSDGSGASSGNTIYF
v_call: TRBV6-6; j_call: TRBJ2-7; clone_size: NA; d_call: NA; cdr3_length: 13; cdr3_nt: TGTGCCAGCAGTTACTGGGAAACGGGCGAGCAGTACTTC; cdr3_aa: CASSYWETGEQYF
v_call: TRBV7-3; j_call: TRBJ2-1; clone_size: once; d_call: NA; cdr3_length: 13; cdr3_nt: TGTGCCAGCAGCTCTGGGGGTTTAGATGAGCAGTTCTTC; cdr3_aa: CASSSGGLDEQFF
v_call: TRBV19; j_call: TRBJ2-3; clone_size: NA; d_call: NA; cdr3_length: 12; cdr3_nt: TGTGCCAGTAGTATTGAGGGAGTTACGCAGTATTTT; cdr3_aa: CASSIEGVTQYF
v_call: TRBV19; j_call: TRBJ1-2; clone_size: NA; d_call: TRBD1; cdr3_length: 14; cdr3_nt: TGTGCCAGTAGTCTGACAGGGGCCAACTATGGCTACACCTTC; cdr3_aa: CASSLTGANYGYTF
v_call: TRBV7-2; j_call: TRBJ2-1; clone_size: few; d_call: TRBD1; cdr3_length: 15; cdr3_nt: TGTGCCAGCAGCCGCGGGACAGGGAGGTACAATGAGCAGTTCTTC; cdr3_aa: CASSRGTGRYNEQFF
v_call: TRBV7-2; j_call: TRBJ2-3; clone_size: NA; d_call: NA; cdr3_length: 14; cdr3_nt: TGTGCCAGCAGCTTGGAGGGGGGGGCAGATACGCAGTATTTT; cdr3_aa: CASSLEGGADTQYF
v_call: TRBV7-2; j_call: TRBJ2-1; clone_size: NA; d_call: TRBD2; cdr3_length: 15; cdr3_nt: TGTGCCAGCAACCGGGGAGGGCCTGTGGCCAATGAGCAGTTCTTC; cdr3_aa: CASNRGGPVANEQFF
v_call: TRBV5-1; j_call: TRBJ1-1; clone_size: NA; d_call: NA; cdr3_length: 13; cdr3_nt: TGCGCCAGCAGCTTGGGGGTAGACACTGAAGCTTTCTTT; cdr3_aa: CASSLGVDTEAFF
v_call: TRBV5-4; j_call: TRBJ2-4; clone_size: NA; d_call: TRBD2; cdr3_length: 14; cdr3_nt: TGTGCCAGCAGCGGGCCCGGGACTAGCTACATTCAGTACTTC; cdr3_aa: CASSGPGTSYIQYF
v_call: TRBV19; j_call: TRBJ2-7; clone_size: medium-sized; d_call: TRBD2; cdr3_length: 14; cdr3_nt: TGTGCCAGTAGCCTGGCGGGGAGGGCTTACGAGCAGTACTTC; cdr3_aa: CASSLAGRAYEQYF
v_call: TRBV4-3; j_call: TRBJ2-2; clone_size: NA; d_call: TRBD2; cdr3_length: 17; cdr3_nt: TGCGCCAGCAGCCAAGAAATGACTAGCGGTCTTGCCGGGGAGCTGTTTTTT; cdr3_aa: CASSQEMTSGLAGELFF
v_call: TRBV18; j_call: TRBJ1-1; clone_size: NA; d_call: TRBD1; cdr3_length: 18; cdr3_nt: TGTGCCAGCTCACCATCGGTGGGACAGGGGACGATGAACACTGAAGCTTTCTTT; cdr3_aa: CASSPSVGQGTMNTEAFF
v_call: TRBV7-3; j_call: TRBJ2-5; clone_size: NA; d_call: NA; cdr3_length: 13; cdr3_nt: TGTGCCGGCAGCCGGGATCCCAAAGAGACCCAGTACTTC; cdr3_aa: CAGSRDPKETQYF
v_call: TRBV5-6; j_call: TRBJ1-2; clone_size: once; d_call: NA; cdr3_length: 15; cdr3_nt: TGTGCCAGCAGCTTGGGACCGGGAGGTAACTATGGCTACACCTTC; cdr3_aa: CASSLGPGGNYGYTF
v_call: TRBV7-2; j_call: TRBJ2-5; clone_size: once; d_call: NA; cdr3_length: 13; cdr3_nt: TGTGCCAGCAGCTCCTGGGCCCAAGAGACCCAGTACTTC; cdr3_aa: CASSSWAQETQYF